The present TCR beta chain was sequenced within a study of shared clonotypes between healthy human individuals. Using immunoSEQ multiplex PCR, the repertoire was profiled, and TCRdb retains in-frame clones only, with some absent. The sample contains about 600,000 clones, 97% of which appear only once. Germline values: CDR1 SGHNT, CDR2 YYREEE (reference sequence). The CDR3 consists of 15 residues. V lost 2 bases and J lost 6; bases outside the gene matches: 7. This receptor was taken from a woman in her 30s in good health. The chain employs TRBV5-4 and TRBJ2-2, with 7 bases identical to TRBD1. What was sequenced was naive CD4+ T cells sorted from blood. Subset of the sample: CD45RA+ positively selected. Written as DNA, the CDR3 is TGTGCCAGCAGCTTACGACAGGGCTTGGCCGGGGAGCTGTTTTTT. It yields the protein CASSLRQGLAGELFF.